The 18 T cell receptor beta chains below were found in one sample sequenced in a study of blood T cell repertoires in COVID-19. Repertoires were generated with immunoSEQ multiplex PCR, while TCRdb's copy carries only in-frame clones and drops some. The sample holds hundreds of thousands of clones, more than 70% seen once. The sequenced sample was peripheral blood. Receptors were obtained from a woman in her fifties or sixties who had recovered from COVID-19.

This clone was counted once. The rearrangement joins TRBV5-4 to TRBJ2-1; TRBD2 matches 7 bases. V lost 4 bases and J lost 9; bases outside the gene matches: 4. The CDR3 is 12 amino acids. CDR1 and CDR2 (germline): SGHNT, YYREEE (reference sequence). This chain's CDR3 is CASSLGLVEQFF. The CDR3 coding sequence is TGTGCCAGCAGCCTCGGACTAGTTGAGCAGTTCTTC.

The gene calls are TRBV4-3 and TRBJ2-1, with 7 positions matching TRBD1. This CDR3 has 14 amino acids. The trim removed 4 bases at V and 6 bases at J, leaving 6 bases unmatched. The germline gives CDR1 LGHNA, CDR2 YSLEER. The CDR3 loop is CASSPSGQSNEQFF. The CDR3 nucleotides read TGCGCCAGCAGCCCATCGGGACAGTCCAATGAGCAGTTCTTC.

This clone has a handful of counts. The CDR3 DNA reads TGTGCCAGTAGTATAGGCGGCTTTGGGACCCAGTACTTC. Its protein product is CASSIGGFGTQYF. The chain links TRBV19 to TRBJ2-5; D uncertain. CDR1 LNHDA and CDR2 SQIVND come from the germline V gene (reference sequence). The CDR3 loop spans 13 amino acids. V was trimmed by 1 base and J by 7 bases, leaving 10 bases between them. Using reference TRBV19 and TRBJ2-5 for the parts outside the CDR3, the full variable domain is DGGITQSPKYLFRKEGQNVTLSCEQNLNHDAMYWYRQDPGQGLRLIYYSQIVNDFQKGDIAEGYSVSREKKESFPLTVTSAQKNPTAFYLCASSIGGFGTQYFGPGTRLLVL.

The V gene is TRBV3-1 (or the pseudogene TRBV3-2), the J gene TRBJ1-1; 9 bases fit TRBD1. This CDR3 region has 14 residues. V was clipped by 3 bases and J by 10 bases; unmatched bases: 9. Germline V lookup: CDR1 LGHDT, CDR2 YNNKEL (reference sequence). As DNA, the CDR3 is TGTGCCAGCAGCCACTACCGGGACAGGGCGACAGCTTTCTTT. It encodes CASSHYRDRATAFF.

In regard to this clone: Other DNA sequences in this specimen translate into the identical CDR3. CDR3 protein: CASSYGQVGETQYF. The CDR3 coding sequence is TGTGCCAGCAGTTACGGGCAGGTCGGCGAGACCCAGTACTTC. The rearrangement links TRBV6-6 to TRBJ2-5; D is unclear. The CDR3 extends over 14 amino acids. The germline CDR1 and CDR2 sequences are MNHNY and SVGAGI (reference sequence). V was clipped by 2 bases and J by 5 bases, with 12 bases between them.

This chain connects TRBV5-4 to TRBJ1-4; TRBD1 agrees at 8 bases. Unmatched junction bases numbered 7, after V lost 5 bases and J lost 10 bases. Germline-derived CDR1 and CDR2 are SGHNT and YYREEE (reference sequence). The CDR3 is 13 residues long. The CDR3 spells CASSFTGGGKLFF. For the CDR3, the DNA is TGTGCCAGCAGTTTCACAGGGGGGGGAAAACTGTTTTTT.

Written as DNA, the CDR3 is TGTGCCAGCAGCTTAGGGGGGACAGGTTACAATGAGCAGTTCTTC. The encoded protein is CASSLGGTGYNEQFF. J is TRBJ2-1 and V is TRBV11-2; 8 nucleotides line up with TRBD1. V gave up 1 base and J gave up 4 bases; unmatched junction bases: 3. The germline V gene encodes CDR1 SGHAT and CDR2 FQNNGV. The CDR3 sequence is 15 residues long.

This clone occurred once. The V and J genes are TRBV4-3 and TRBJ1-2, with D maybe TRBD1 (5 bases). Germline V lookup: CDR1 LGHNA, CDR2 YSLEER. V was trimmed by 3 bases and J by 4 bases, leaving 15 bases between them. The CDR3 has 15 residues. Here the CDR3 reads CASSQSDSFSYGYTF. The CDR3 coding sequence is TGCGCCAGCAGCCAGAGCGACAGCTTCTCCTATGGCTACACCTTC.

The CDR3 here is CASSWGTEPNSPLHF. The CDR3 region has the DNA TGTGCCAGTAGTTGGGGGACAGAACCTAATTCACCCCTCCACTTT. The chain couples TRBV19 to TRBJ1-6, with TRBD1 matching 7 bases. CDR1 and CDR2 (germline): LNHDA, SQIVND (reference sequence). The CDR3 contains 15 residues. The J segment lost 6 bases and the V segment lost 5 bases, leaving 7 bases of the junction unmatched. The entire variable domain, with the rest obtained from reference TRBV19 and TRBJ1-6, is as follows: DGGITQSPKYLFRKEGQNVTLSCEQNLNHDAMYWYRQDPGQGLRLIYYSQIVNDFQKGDIAEGYSVSREKKESFPLTVTSAQKNPTAFYLCASSWGTEPNSPLHFGNGTRLTVT.

This chain connects TRBV4-3 to TRBJ2-2; D call uncertain. CDR1 and CDR2 from the germline V gene are LGHNA and YSLEER. The V end was cut by 4 bases, the J end by 9 bases, with 12 bases between. The CDR3 runs 13 residues. The CDR3 coding sequence is TGCGCCAGCAGCCTACTACCCGTGCGGGAGCTGTTTTTT. This sequence encodes CASSLLPVRELFF.

The chain joins TRBV15 to TRBJ1-2, with D possibly being TRBD1 (5 bases). V shed 5 bases and J shed 1 base, with 8 bases lying between them. The CDR3 runs 13 residues. The germline gives CDR1 LNHNV, CDR2 YYDKDF (reference sequence). CDR3 nucleotide sequence: TGTGCCACCAGCGAGACAGATAACTATGGCTACACCTTC. This sequence encodes CATSETDNYGYTF.

This rearrangement joins TRBV9 to TRBJ1-2; TRBD1 agrees at 8 bases. CDR3 length: 13 amino acids. J gave up 7 bases and V 5 bases, and 7 bases lay outside the gene matches. Germline V gene sequence: CDR1 SGDLS, CDR2 YYNGEE. CDR3 residues: CASSGTGLSGYTF. CDR3 nucleotides: TGTGCCAGCAGTGGGACAGGCTTGAGTGGCTACACCTTC. The whole variable domain, filled in from reference TRBV9 and TRBJ1-2, reads DSGVTQTPKHLITATGQRVTLRCSPRSGDLSVYWYQQSLDQGLQFLIQYYNGEERAKGNILERFSAQQFPDLHSELNLSSLELGDSALYFCASSGTGLSGYTFGSGTRLTVV.

This chain connects TRBV10-1 to TRBJ2-1; D possibly corresponds to TRBD2 (6 bases). The germline V gene has CDR1 WNHNN and CDR2 SYGVQD (reference sequence). This CDR3 has 13 amino acids. Trimming stripped 3 bases from V and 9 bases from J, with 12 bases between. The CDR3, as DNA: TGCGCCAGCAGTGATGGATGGCGGGGTGAGCAGTTCTTC. Its protein is CASSDGWRGEQFF.

The gene calls are TRBV6-1 and TRBJ2-7; perhaps TRBD2 as D (5 bases). Germline CDR1 and CDR2: MNHNS and SASEGT. Trimming pared 6 bases from V and 3 bases from J, leaving 12 bases between. This CDR3 has 13 residues. The CDR3 region is CASSSYGGYEQYF. The CDR3 region has the DNA TGTGCCAGCAGCAGTTACGGAGGCTACGAGCAGTACTTC.

The gene calls are TRBV6-1 and TRBJ2-6; D perhaps matches TRBD1 (6 bases). The CDR3 extends over 16 amino acids. V was pared by 1 base and J by 2 bases, with 9 bases between. Germline loops: CDR1 MNHNS, CDR2 SASEGT. CDR3 DNA sequence: TGTGCCAGCAGTGAAGGCTGGGGGCCTGGGGCCAACGTCCTGACTTTC. As protein: CASSEGWGPGANVLTF.

The V call is TRBV20-1, the J call TRBJ1-1, with unresolved D. V was trimmed by 3 bases and J by 4 bases, leaving 12 bases between them. The germline V gene has CDR1 DFQATT and CDR2 SNEGSKA (reference sequence). The CDR3 totals 13 residues. The CDR3 DNA sequence: TGCAGTGCTAGTTGGGCGGCGGGCACTGAAGCTTTCTTT. Translating gives CSASWAAGTEAFF.

This clone was seen just once. This chain uses TRBV28 with TRBJ2-7; no clear D gene. The CDR3 has 16 residues. The germline V gene encodes CDR1 MDHEN and CDR2 SYDVKM. Trimming cost V 4 bases and J 5 bases, with 21 bases left between them. The CDR3 sequence: CASSSPSQVGGHEQYF. As DNA, the CDR3 is TGTGCCAGCAGTTCCCCGAGTCAGGTCGGTGGCCACGAGCAGTACTTC. Supplemented by reference TRBV28 and TRBJ2-7, the full variable domain reads DVKVTQSSRYLVKRTGEKVFLECVQDMDHENMFWYRQDPGLGLRLIYFSYDVKMKEKGDIPEGYSVSREKKERFSLILESASTNQTSMYLCASSSPSQVGGHEQYFGPGTRLTVT.

The sample holds a few counts of this clone. This chain uses TRBV10-3 with TRBJ2-1; 10 nucleotides line up with TRBD2. There are 18 residues in the CDR3. The V gene's germline CDR1 is ENHRY and CDR2 SYGVKD. V lost 3 bases, J lost 4 bases, and 12 bases stayed unmatched. CDR3 DNA sequence: TGTGCCATCAGTGAACAGGGGCCCCTAGCGGGAGTATACAATGAGCAGTTCTTC. Translated: CAISEQGPLAGVYNEQFF.